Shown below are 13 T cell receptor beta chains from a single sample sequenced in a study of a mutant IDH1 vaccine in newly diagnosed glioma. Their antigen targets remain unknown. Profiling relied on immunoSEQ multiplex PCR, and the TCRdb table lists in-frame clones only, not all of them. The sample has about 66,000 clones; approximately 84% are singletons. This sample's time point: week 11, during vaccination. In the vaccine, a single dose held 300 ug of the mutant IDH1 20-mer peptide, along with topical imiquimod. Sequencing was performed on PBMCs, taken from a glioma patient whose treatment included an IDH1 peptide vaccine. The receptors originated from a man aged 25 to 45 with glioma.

In nucleotides, the CDR3 is TGTGCCAGCAGCTTAGGAACAGGGGCACCCTCCTACGAGCAGTACTTC. Amino acid sequence: CASSLGTGAPSYEQYF. The V call is TRBV5-6, the J call TRBJ2-7; 7 positions match TRBD1. The CDR3 spans 16 residues. The germline gives CDR1 SGHDT, CDR2 YYEEEE. J was trimmed by 0 bases and V by 2 bases; bases with no gene match: 8.

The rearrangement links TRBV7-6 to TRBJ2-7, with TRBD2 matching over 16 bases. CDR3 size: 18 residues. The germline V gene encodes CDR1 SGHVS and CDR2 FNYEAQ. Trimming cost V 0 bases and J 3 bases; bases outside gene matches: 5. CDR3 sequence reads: CASSLAPGLAGGGYEQYF. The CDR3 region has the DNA TGTGCCAGCAGCTTAGCCCCGGGACTAGCGGGGGGGGGCTACGAGCAGTACTTC. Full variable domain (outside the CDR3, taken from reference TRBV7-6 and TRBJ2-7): GAGVSQSPRYKVTKRGQDVALRCDPISGHVSLYWYRQALGQGPEFLTYFNYEAQQDKSGLPNDRFSAERPEGSISTLTIQRTEQRDSAMYRCASSLAPGLAGGGYEQYFGPGTRLTVT.

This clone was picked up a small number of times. The CDR3, as DNA: TGCGCCAGCAGTGACCACGACAGGGGAAGGGAAAAACTGTTTTTT. Its protein product is CASSDHDRGREKLFF. The chain is built from TRBV10-2 and TRBJ1-4, with 8 bases aligning to TRBD1. CDR1 is WSHSY, CDR2 SAAADI, per germline. Trimming at V came to 3 bases and at J to 8 bases, leaving 8 bases not matched to a gene. The CDR3 is 15 amino acids.

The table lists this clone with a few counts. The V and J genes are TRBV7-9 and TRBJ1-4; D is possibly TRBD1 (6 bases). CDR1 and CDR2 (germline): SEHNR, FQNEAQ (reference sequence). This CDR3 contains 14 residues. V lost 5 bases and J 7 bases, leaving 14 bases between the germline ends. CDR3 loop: CASSPVRDIEKLFF. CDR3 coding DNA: TGTGCCAGCAGCCCGGTACGGGACATTGAAAAACTGTTTTTT. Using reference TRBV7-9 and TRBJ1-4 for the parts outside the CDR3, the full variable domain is DTGVSQNPRHKITKRGQNVTFRCDPISEHNRLYWYRQTLGQGPEFLTYFQNEAQLEKSRLLSDRFSAERPKGSFSTLEIQRTEQGDSAMYLCASSPVRDIEKLFFGSGTQLSVL.

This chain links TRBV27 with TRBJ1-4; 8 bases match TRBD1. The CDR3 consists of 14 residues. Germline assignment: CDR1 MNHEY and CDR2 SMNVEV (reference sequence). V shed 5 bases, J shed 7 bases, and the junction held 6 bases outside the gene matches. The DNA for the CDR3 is TGTGCCAGCAGTAAACAGGGGGGGGGTGAAAAACTGTTTTTT. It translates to CASSKQGGGEKLFF. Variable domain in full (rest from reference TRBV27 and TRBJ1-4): EAQVTQNPRYLITVTGKKLTVTCSQNMNHEYMSWYRQDPGLGLRQIYYSMNVEVTDKGDVPEGYKVSRKEKRNFPLILESPSPNQTSLYFCASSKQGGGEKLFFGSGTQLSVL.

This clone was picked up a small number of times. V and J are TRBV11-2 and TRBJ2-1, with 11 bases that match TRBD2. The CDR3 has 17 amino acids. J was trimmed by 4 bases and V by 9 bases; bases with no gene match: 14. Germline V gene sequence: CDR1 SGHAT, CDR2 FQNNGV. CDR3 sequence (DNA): TGTGCCAGTGAGTGGATAGCGGGAGGGCGGGTGTACAATGAGCAGTTCTTC. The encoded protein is CASEWIAGGRVYNEQFF.

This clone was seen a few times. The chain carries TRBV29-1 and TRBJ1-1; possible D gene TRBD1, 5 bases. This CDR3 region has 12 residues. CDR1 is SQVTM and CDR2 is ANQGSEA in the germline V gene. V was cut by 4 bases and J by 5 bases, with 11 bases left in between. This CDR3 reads CSVAPGMTEAFF. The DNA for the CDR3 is TGCAGCGTTGCTCCAGGGATGACTGAAGCTTTCTTT.

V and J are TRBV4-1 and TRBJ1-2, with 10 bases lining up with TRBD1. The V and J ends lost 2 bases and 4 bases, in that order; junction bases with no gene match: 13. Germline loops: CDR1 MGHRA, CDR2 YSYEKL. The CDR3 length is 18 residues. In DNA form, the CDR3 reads TGCGCCAGCAGCCAATCTACCGGGACAGGGGTCTCTGGCTATGGCTACACCTTC. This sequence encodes CASSQSTGTGVSGYGYTF.

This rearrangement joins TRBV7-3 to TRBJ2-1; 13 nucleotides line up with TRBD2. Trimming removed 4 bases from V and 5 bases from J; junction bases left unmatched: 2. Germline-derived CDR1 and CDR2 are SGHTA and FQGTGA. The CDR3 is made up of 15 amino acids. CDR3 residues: CASSSGLAGNNEQFF. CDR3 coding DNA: TGTGCCAGCAGCTCGGGACTAGCGGGAAACAATGAGCAGTTCTTC.

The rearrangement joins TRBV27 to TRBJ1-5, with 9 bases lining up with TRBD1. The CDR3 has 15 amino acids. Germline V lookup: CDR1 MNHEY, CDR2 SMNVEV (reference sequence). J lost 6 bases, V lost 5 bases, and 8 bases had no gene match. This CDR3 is CASSLTRDRVQPQHF. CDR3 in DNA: TGTGCCAGCAGTCTAACCCGGGACAGGGTTCAGCCCCAGCATTTT.

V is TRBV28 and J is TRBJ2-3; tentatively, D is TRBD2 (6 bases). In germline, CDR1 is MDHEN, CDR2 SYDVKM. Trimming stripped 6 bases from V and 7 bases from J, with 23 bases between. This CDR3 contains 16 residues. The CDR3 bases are TGTGCCAGCAGAACTCCCGGGACTTTTAGTCCTAATACGCAGTATTTT. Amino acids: CASRTPGTFSPNTQYF.

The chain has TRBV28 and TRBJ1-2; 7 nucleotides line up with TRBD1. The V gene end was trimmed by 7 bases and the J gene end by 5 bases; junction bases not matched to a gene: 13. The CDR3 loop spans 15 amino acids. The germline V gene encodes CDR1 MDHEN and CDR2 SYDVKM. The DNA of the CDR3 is TGTGCCAGCACCTATAGACAGGGTTCAAGATATGGCTACACCTTC. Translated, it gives CASTYRQGSRYGYTF.

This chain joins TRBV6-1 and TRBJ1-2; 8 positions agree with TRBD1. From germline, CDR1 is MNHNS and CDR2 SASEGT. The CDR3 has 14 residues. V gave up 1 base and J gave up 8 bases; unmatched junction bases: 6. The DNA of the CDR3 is TGTGCCAGCAGTGAAGGGTCGGACAGGGTGGGCTACACCTTC. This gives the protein CASSEGSDRVGYTF.